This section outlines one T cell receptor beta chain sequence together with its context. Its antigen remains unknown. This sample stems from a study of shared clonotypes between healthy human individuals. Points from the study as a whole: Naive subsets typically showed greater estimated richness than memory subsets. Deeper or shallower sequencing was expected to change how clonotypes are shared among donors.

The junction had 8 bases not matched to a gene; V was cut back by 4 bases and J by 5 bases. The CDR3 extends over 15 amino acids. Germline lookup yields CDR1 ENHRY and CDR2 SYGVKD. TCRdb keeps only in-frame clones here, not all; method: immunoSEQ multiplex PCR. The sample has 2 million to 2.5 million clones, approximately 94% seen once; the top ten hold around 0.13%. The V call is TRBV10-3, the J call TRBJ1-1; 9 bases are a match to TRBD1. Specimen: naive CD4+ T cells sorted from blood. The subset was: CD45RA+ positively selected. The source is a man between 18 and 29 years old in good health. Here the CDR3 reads CAISATTGGGTEAFF. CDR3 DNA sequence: TGTGCCATCAGTGCGACGACAGGGGGAGGTACTGAAGCTTTCTTT.